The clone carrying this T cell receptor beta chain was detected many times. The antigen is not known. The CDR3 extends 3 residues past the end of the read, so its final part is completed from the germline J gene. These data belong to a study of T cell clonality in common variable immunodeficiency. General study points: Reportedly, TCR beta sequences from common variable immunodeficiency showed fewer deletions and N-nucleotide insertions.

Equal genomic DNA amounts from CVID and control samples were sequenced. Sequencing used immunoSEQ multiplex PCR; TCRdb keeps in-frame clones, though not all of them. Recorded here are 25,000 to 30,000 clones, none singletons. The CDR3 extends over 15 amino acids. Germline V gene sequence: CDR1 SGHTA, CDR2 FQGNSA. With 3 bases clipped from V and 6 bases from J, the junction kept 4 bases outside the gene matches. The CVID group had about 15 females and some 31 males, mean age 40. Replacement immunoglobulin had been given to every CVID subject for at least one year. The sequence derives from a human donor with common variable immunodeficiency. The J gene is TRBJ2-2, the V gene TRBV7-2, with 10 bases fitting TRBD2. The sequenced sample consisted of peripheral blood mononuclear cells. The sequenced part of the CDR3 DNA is TGTGCCAGCAGCTTCAGCGGGAGGGAGGCCGGGGAG. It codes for CASSFSGREAGE. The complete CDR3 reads CASSFSGREAGELFF.